The next 18 T cell receptor beta chains were all read from a single sample in a study of blood T cell repertoires in COVID-19. Generated by immunoSEQ multiplex PCR, the TCRdb table keeps only in-frame clones and is missing some. The sample shows about 68,000 clones, 70% to 90% of them seen only once. Sequencing was performed on peripheral blood. The receptors originated from a woman aged 50 to 60 with COVID-19, enrolled during active disease.

The rearrangement joins TRBV5-1 to TRBJ2-3; TRBD2 aligns across 13 bases. V trimming: 0 bases; J trimming: 4 bases; junction bases outside the gene matches: 8. CDR3 length: 18 amino acids. Germline loops: CDR1 SGHRS, CDR2 YFSETQ. CDR3 protein: CASSLGGLAGVSADTQYF. CDR3 in DNA: TGCGCCAGCAGCTTGGGCGGACTAGCGGGAGTGAGCGCAGATACGCAGTATTTT.

V gene TRBV7-8 combines with J gene TRBJ2-3; tentatively, D is TRBD2 (6 bases). There are 14 residues in the CDR3. Germline lookup yields CDR1 SGHVS and CDR2 FQNEAQ. The germline V and J ends were trimmed by 0 bases and 6 bases, with 10 bases remaining between them. This chain's CDR3 is CASSLAGGKDTQYF. DNA for the CDR3: TGTGCCAGCAGCTTAGCGGGAGGAAAGGATACGCAGTATTTT.

Only one count was recorded for this clone. The chain couples TRBV28 to TRBJ1-2; 8 positions agree with TRBD1. This CDR3 has 14 amino acids. Germline CDR1 reads MDHEN; CDR2 reads SYDVKM. V lost 4 bases to trimming and J lost 4 bases; unmatched junction nucleotides: 5. The CDR3 coding sequence is TGTGCCAGCAGTTCAGCAGGGGGCTCCTATGGCTACACCTTC. Residues: CASSSAGGSYGYTF.

The chain recombines TRBV5-1 with TRBJ2-5; D gene unclear. Germline assignment: CDR1 SGHRS and CDR2 YFSETQ. V lost 1 base and J 2 bases, leaving 6 bases between the germline ends. This CDR3 is 13 amino acids long. The CDR3 nucleotides read TGCGCCAGCAGCTTGAGCATTCAAGAGACCCAGTACTTC. Its translation is CASSLSIQETQYF. The full variable domain, its missing parts supplied by reference TRBV5-1 and TRBJ2-5, is KAGVTQTPRYLIKTRGQQVTLSCSPISGHRSVSWYQQTPGQGLQFLFEYFSETQRNKGNFPGRFSGRQFSNSRSEMNVSTLELGDSALYLCASSLSIQETQYFGPGTRLLVL.

This chain links TRBV7-3 with TRBJ2-3; 10 nucleotides align to TRBD2. The junction had 4 bases not matched to a gene; V was cut back by 5 bases and J by 2 bases. Germline CDR1 SGHTA, CDR2 FQGTGA. There are 15 residues in the CDR3. The CDR3 DNA sequence: TGTGCCAGCAGCATAGCGGGAGGCCTCACAGATACGCAGTATTTT. Translation gives CASSIAGGLTDTQYF.

The V and J genes are TRBV6-5 and TRBJ1-3, with D unresolved. V was pared by 4 bases and J by 4 bases, with 5 bases between. CDR1 and CDR2 from the germline V gene are MNHEY and SVGAGI. This CDR3 comprises 12 residues. CDR3 loop: CASSFEGNTIYF. CDR3 sequence (DNA): TGTGCCAGCAGTTTCGAGGGAAACACCATATATTTT.

The chain couples TRBV9 to TRBJ2-2; D remains ambiguous. Germline lookup yields CDR1 SGDLS and CDR2 YYNGEE. The CDR3 covers 12 residues. Trimming cost V 4 bases and J 5 bases, with 6 bases left between them. In DNA form, the CDR3 reads TGTGCCAGCAGCATTAATACCGGGGAGCTGTTTTTT. Its protein is CASSINTGELFF.

Concerning this clone: One end of the junction varies from germline; a read error may be responsible. The chain is built from TRBV24-1 and TRBJ1-4; D remains ambiguous. The germline V gene has CDR1 KGHDR and CDR2 SFDVKD. The CDR3 has 11 residues. CDR3 amino acids: CATSVPGFELF. The CDR3 DNA reads TGTGCCACCAGTGTACCGGGGTTCGAGCTTTTT.

Written as DNA, the CDR3 is TGCAGCGTTGAAGGGGCAGGGTTCTACAATGAGCAGTTCTTC. It is translated as CSVEGAGFYNEQFF. The rearrangement joins TRBV29-1 to TRBJ2-1, with D possibly TRBD1 on 5 matching bases. From germline, CDR1 is SQVTM and CDR2 ANQGSEA. Trimming stripped 1 base from V and 3 bases from J, with 10 bases between. The CDR3 length is 14 residues.

The chain employs TRBV29-1 and TRBJ2-5; the D gene is possibly TRBD1 (5 bases). The CDR3 extends over 13 amino acids. Per the germline V gene, CDR1 is SQVTM and CDR2 is ANQGSEA. V was shortened by 8 bases and J by 5 bases, with 18 bases between the two germline ends. The DNA for the CDR3 is TGCAGCACACATCAAGGGGTCGCGGAGACCCAGTACTTC. The encoded protein is CSTHQGVAETQYF.

The table lists this clone with a count of one. This chain links TRBV7-9 with TRBJ1-3; tentatively, D is TRBD1 (5 bases). V was cut by 1 base and J by 0 bases, with 7 bases left in between. The CDR3 contains 15 residues. Germline CDR1 and CDR2: SEHNR and FQNEAQ (reference sequence). This CDR3 reads CASSLGTLSGNTIYF. In DNA form, the CDR3 reads TGTGCCAGCAGCTTAGGGACACTCTCTGGAAACACCATATATTTT.

The J gene is TRBJ1-4, the V gene TRBV4-1; a possible D gene is TRBD1 (5 bases). Germline V gene data show CDR1 as MGHRA and CDR2 as YSYEKL. V was clipped by 1 base and J by 8 bases, with 14 bases between them. This CDR3 is 15 amino acids long. The CDR3 region is CASSQGGRVREKLFF. In DNA form, the CDR3 reads TGCGCCAGCAGCCAAGGGGGCAGGGTGAGGGAAAAACTGTTTTTT.

The chain employs TRBV24-1 and TRBJ2-2, with 7 bases identical to TRBD2. This CDR3 comprises 14 residues. Germline loops: CDR1 KGHDR, CDR2 SFDVKD. After removal of 9 bases from V and 0 bases from J, the junction contained 3 bases not matched to a gene. CDR3 sequence (DNA): TGTGCCACCTCAGGACTAGCGAACACCGGGGAGCTGTTTTTT. Its protein is CATSGLANTGELFF.

This chain joins TRBV6-6 and TRBJ2-2; TRBD2 matches at 15 bases. Losses at the gene ends were 5 bases for V and 4 bases for J; bases not matched to a gene: 8. The CDR3 has 18 amino acids. Germline-derived CDR1 and CDR2 are MNHNY and SVGAGI (reference sequence). The CDR3 region is CASSLGLAGGPGTGELFF. CDR3 nucleotide sequence: TGTGCCAGCAGTCTCGGACTAGCGGGAGGGCCGGGCACCGGGGAGCTGTTTTTT.

The chain joins TRBV3-1 (or the pseudogene TRBV3-2) to TRBJ2-2, with 12 nucleotides matching TRBD2. Germline loops: CDR1 LGHDT, CDR2 YNNKEL (reference sequence). Unmatched junction bases numbered 7, after V lost 0 bases and J lost 5 bases. The CDR3 has 18 amino acids. This CDR3 reads CASSQESASGRGTGELFF. In DNA form, the CDR3 reads TGTGCCAGCAGCCAAGAAAGTGCTAGCGGGAGGGGGACCGGGGAGCTGTTTTTT.

This chain connects TRBV28 to TRBJ1-1; D remains ambiguous. The V gene lost 4 bases and the J gene lost 6 bases, with 18 bases spanning the gap. Germline loops: CDR1 MDHEN, CDR2 SYDVKM. This CDR3 spans 15 amino acids. Here the CDR3 DNA reads TGTGCCAGCAGTTCAGAGTTTAAAGCGTCGGCTGAAGCTTTCTTT. Its translation: CASSSEFKASAEAFF.

This rearrangement joins TRBV14 to TRBJ2-3; possible D gene TRBD2, 6 bases. CDR3 length: 13 amino acids. The germline CDR1 and CDR2 sequences are SGHDN and FVKESK. Trimming left V 0 bases short and J 8 bases short, with 9 bases between. CDR3 in amino acids: CASSQEYGGTQYF. CDR3 in DNA: TGTGCCAGCAGCCAAGAGTACGGGGGTACGCAGTATTTT.

Here the CDR3 DNA reads TGTGCCAGCAGCTTGCCGTCTGCAGATACGCAGTATTTT. Its protein is CASSLPSADTQYF. The genes are TRBV5-4 and TRBJ2-3; D is ambiguous. This CDR3 region has 13 residues. Germline loops: CDR1 SGHNT, CDR2 YYREEE (reference sequence). The V gene lost 1 base and the J gene lost 4 bases, with 7 bases spanning the gap. Full variable domain (outside the CDR3, taken from reference TRBV5-4 and TRBJ2-3): ETGVTQSPTHLIKTRGQQVTLRCSSQSGHNTVSWYQQALGQGPQFIFQYYREEENGRGNFPPRFSGLQFPNYSSELNVNALELDDSALYLCASSLPSADTQYFGPGTRLTVL.